These 23 T cell receptor beta chains came from one sample sequenced in a study of beta chain features in type 1 diabetes. What was sequenced were expressed TCRB transcripts, since all of the isolated RNA had been reverse transcribed. Profiling relied on immunoSEQ multiplex PCR, and the TCRdb table lists in-frame clones only, not all of them. The sample contains about 290,000 clones, around 7.3% of which appear only once. The sequenced material came from central memory CD4+ T cells from blood. The receptors originated from a woman aged 18-30 years in good health.

This clone is a singleton in its sample. In nucleotides, the CDR3 is TGTGCCAGCAGGGGACATGCTGGGGCCAACGTCCTGACTTTC. Residues: CASRGHAGANVLTF. The rearrangement links TRBV2 to TRBJ2-6; TRBD1 might be the D (6 bases). V lost 6 bases and J lost 2, with 8 bases in between. From germline, CDR1 is SNHLY and CDR2 FYNNEI. CDR3 size: 14 residues.

There are a few counts of this clone. The CDR3 region has the DNA TGTGCCAGCAGCTTAGGCGGCCGGGGCTATGGCTACACCTTC. Protein: CASSLGGRGYGYTF. The chain recombines TRBV7-3 with TRBJ1-2; D is unresolved. This CDR3 has 14 residues. V dropped 2 bases and J dropped 4 bases, with 11 bases sitting between them. CDR1 and CDR2 (germline): SGHTA, FQGTGA. Full variable domain (outside the CDR3, taken from reference TRBV7-3 and TRBJ1-2): GAGVSQTPSNKVTEKGKYVELRCDPISGHTALYWYRQSLGQGPEFLIYFQGTGAADDSGLPNDRFFAVRPEGSVSTLKIQRTERGDSAVYLCASSLGGRGYGYTFGSGTRLTVV.

CDR3 sequence: CASSLNRVPGDTEAFF. The CDR3 nucleotides are TGTGCCAGCAGTCTCAACAGGGTGCCTGGGGATACTGAAGCTTTCTTT. The chain employs TRBV27 and TRBJ1-1, with a possible D match to TRBD1 (6 bases). Germline V CDR1 and CDR2: MNHEY, SMNVEV (reference sequence). This CDR3 region has 16 residues. Trimming left V 5 bases short and J 5 bases short, with 21 bases between.

There are many counts of this clone. The V and J genes are TRBV15 and TRBJ1-1, with 11 bases aligning to TRBD1. With 4 bases clipped from V and 4 bases from J, the junction kept 5 bases outside the gene matches. The CDR3 has 15 residues. Germline-derived CDR1 and CDR2 are LNHNV and YYDKDF (reference sequence). In nucleotides, the CDR3 is TGTGCCACCAGCAAAGAGGGACAGGGGGGCACTGAAGCTTTCTTT. Its translation: CATSKEGQGGTEAFF.

This sequence joins TRBV7-3 and TRBJ2-3; no clear D. The CDR3 sequence is 14 residues long. Trimming left V 3 bases short and J 0 bases short, with 7 bases between. Germline V gene data show CDR1 as SGHTA and CDR2 as FQGTGA. CDR3 sequence: CASSFTGSTDTQYF. CDR3 bases: TGTGCCAGCAGCTTTACTGGAAGCACAGATACGCAGTATTTT.

This clone came up a few times. The gene calls are TRBV5-8 and TRBJ1-4; D gene ambiguous. Germline V gene lookup returns CDR1 SGHTS and CDR2 YDEGEE. V lost 5 bases, J lost 6 bases, and 14 bases lay in between. The CDR3 loop spans 14 amino acids. For the CDR3, the DNA is TGTGCCAGCAGTCACGATTTCGGGGATGAAAAACTGTTTTTT. Protein: CASSHDFGDEKLFF.

Ten or more counts support this clone. The gene calls are TRBV15 and TRBJ2-7; TRBD2 agrees at 7 bases. Germline V gene data show CDR1 as LNHNV and CDR2 as YYDKDF (reference sequence). The V gene end was trimmed by 0 bases and the J gene end by 0 bases; junction bases not matched to a gene: 5. CDR3 size: 16 residues. DNA of the CDR3: TGTGCCACCAGCAGAGATCTAGCGGCCGTCTCCTACGAGCAGTACTTC. Encoded protein: CATSRDLAAVSYEQYF. Full variable domain (missing parts from reference TRBV15 and TRBJ2-7): DAMVIQNPRYQVTQFGKPVTLSCSQTLNHNVMYWYQQKSSQAPKLLFHYYDKDFNNEADTPDNFQSRRPNTSFCFLDIRSPGLGDTAMYLCATSRDLAAVSYEQYFGPGTRLTVT.

The rearrangement links TRBV6-6 to TRBJ2-3, with 7 nucleotides matching TRBD2. Trimming at V came to 8 bases and at J to 2 bases, leaving 7 bases not matched to a gene. This CDR3 has 14 amino acids. The germline gives CDR1 MNHNY, CDR2 SVGAGI (reference sequence). In DNA, the CDR3 is TGTGCCAGCCGACCTAGCGGAACCACAGATACGCAGTATTTT. Amino acid sequence: CASRPSGTTDTQYF.

The chain recombines TRBV11-2 with TRBJ1-1; D not certain. V shed 0 bases and J shed 4 bases, with 9 bases lying between them. This CDR3 is built from 14 residues. CDR1 and CDR2 (germline): SGHAT, FQNNGV. The CDR3 DNA is TGTGCCAGCAGCTTAGAGATCAGATCCACTGAAGCTTTCTTT. Translating gives CASSLEIRSTEAFF.

The chain employs TRBV5-1 and TRBJ1-2; TRBD1 agrees at 8 bases. Germline assignment: CDR1 SGHRS and CDR2 YFSETQ. This CDR3 spans 15 amino acids. Unmatched junction bases numbered 7, after V lost 4 bases and J lost 2 bases. The CDR3 loop is CASSIRTGTNYGYTF. The CDR3 DNA reads as TGCGCCAGCAGCATACGGACAGGGACCAACTATGGCTACACCTTC. Full variable domain (rest looked up from reference TRBV5-1 and TRBJ1-2): KAGVTQTPRYLIKTRGQQVTLSCSPISGHRSVSWYQQTPGQGLQFLFEYFSETQRNKGNFPGRFSGRQFSNSRSEMNVSTLELGDSALYLCASSIRTGTNYGYTFGSGTRLTVV.

This clone has a count of ten or more. At the DNA level, this CDR3 is encoded by other sequences in the same sample as well. The chain joins TRBV9 to TRBJ1-1; 7 nucleotides agree with TRBD1. Germline V gene sequence: CDR1 SGDLS, CDR2 YYNGEE. The CDR3 runs to 15 residues. After removal of 0 bases from V and 3 bases from J, the junction contained 5 bases not matched to a gene. The CDR3 DNA sequence: TGTGCCAGCAGCGTAGTAGGGCAGGGGGACACTGAAGCTTTCTTT. It yields the protein CASSVVGQGDTEAFF.

To note about this clone: A read error likely explains this, since a far larger clone differs by one base. The chain employs TRBV7-9 and TRBJ2-7, with 7 bases identical to TRBD2. Germline CDR1 reads SEHNR; CDR2 reads FQNEAQ (reference sequence). The ends lost 3 bases at V and 6 bases at J; junction bases unmatched: 5. This CDR3 has 13 residues. The CDR3 loop is CASSFGGSSEQYV. The CDR3 nucleotides are TGTGCCAGCAGCTTCGGGGGGTCTAGCGAGCAGTACGTC.

This clone was counted only a few times. This chain connects TRBV13 to TRBJ1-3; D is ambiguous. CDR1 is PRHDT, CDR2 FYEKMQ, per germline (reference sequence). The CDR3 is made up of 12 amino acids. Trimming shortened V by 0 bases and J by 3 bases, and 0 bases separated the two germline ends. The CDR3 sequence: CASSLGGNTIYF. CDR3 nucleotide sequence: TGTGCCAGCAGCTTAGGTGGAAACACCATATATTTT.

This clone was counted between two and nine times. J is TRBJ1-4 and V is TRBV29-1; the match to TRBD1 covers 10 bases. Trimming took 4 bases from V and 10 from J; bases not matched to a gene: 0. CDR3 length: 11 amino acids. The germline V gene has CDR1 SQVTM and CDR2 ANQGSEA. The CDR3 region is CSVGTGGKLFF. CDR3 sequence (DNA): TGCAGCGTTGGGACAGGGGGAAAACTGTTTTTT.

V and J are TRBV27 and TRBJ2-3, with 8 positions matching TRBD2. The CDR3 has 16 residues. Germline loops: CDR1 MNHEY, CDR2 SMNVEV (reference sequence). V dropped 1 base and J dropped 4; count of bases not matched to a gene: 7. CDR3 coding DNA: TGTGCCAGCAGTTTATTCGGGACTAGTGTCGCAGATACGCAGTATTTT. Its protein is CASSLFGTSVADTQYF.

This clone was found a few times. The chain uses TRBV19 and TRBJ2-6; D is possibly TRBD2 (5 bases). In germline, CDR1 is LNHDA, CDR2 SQIVND (reference sequence). The CDR3 length is 16 residues. V dropped 4 bases and J dropped 0 bases, with 10 bases sitting between them. The CDR3 DNA follows: TGTGCCAGTAGTAGCGGAGGTTACTCTGGGGCCAACGTCCTGACTTTC. Translating gives CASSSGGYSGANVLTF.

This clone turned up a few times. This sequence joins TRBV4-3 and TRBJ1-1; D unresolved. This CDR3 contains 15 residues. V shed 1 base and J shed 1 base, with 10 bases lying between them. Germline values: CDR1 LGHNA, CDR2 YSLEER. The CDR3 region has the DNA TGCGCCAGCAGCCAAGGGACCCTCGAGAACACTGAAGCTTTCTTT. It yields the protein CASSQGTLENTEAFF.

This clone was counted at least ten times. This chain joins TRBV27 and TRBJ1-6; the D gene is possibly TRBD1 (5 bases). The CDR3 has 13 residues. The V end was cut by 3 bases, the J end by 9 bases, with 9 bases between. From germline, CDR1 is MNHEY and CDR2 SMNVEV (reference sequence). The CDR3 reads CASSFGAGSPLHF. CDR3 sequence (DNA): TGTGCCAGCAGTTTCGGGGCGGGTTCACCCCTCCACTTT.

The chain carries TRBV4-2 and TRBJ2-5; 8 bases match TRBD1. With V trimmed by 5 bases and J by 5 bases, 7 bases remained unmatched. This CDR3 is 14 amino acids long. Germline CDR1 LGHNA, CDR2 YNFKEQ. The CDR3 region is CASSFKDREETQYF. As DNA, the CDR3 is TGTGCCAGCAGCTTTAAGGACAGGGAGGAGACCCAGTACTTC.

This clone appeared a few times. The rearrangement links TRBV7-2 to TRBJ2-4, with D uncertain. Trimming removed 1 base from V and 3 bases from J, with 10 bases in between. Germline loops: CDR1 SGHTA, CDR2 FQGNSA. The CDR3 loop spans 15 amino acids. As DNA, the CDR3 is TGTGCCAGCAGCTTAGGGGGTAAAAGCAAAAACATTCAGTACTTC. Encoded protein: CASSLGGKSKNIQYF.

The chain combines TRBV27 with TRBJ1-6; 7 nucleotides match TRBD1. V was clipped by 0 bases and J by 8 bases; unmatched bases: 4. CDR1 is MNHEY, CDR2 SMNVEV, per germline (reference sequence). CDR3 length: 15 residues. The CDR3 DNA sequence: TGTGCCAGCAGTTTATCGACCAGGGGGGATTCACCCCTCCACTTT. Translation: CASSLSTRGDSPLHF.

This clone was counted ten times or more. The chain has TRBV2 and TRBJ1-1, with 7 bases aligning to TRBD1. CDR3 length: 14 amino acids. Germline lookup yields CDR1 SNHLY and CDR2 FYNNEI. V gave up 6 bases and J gave up 0 bases; unmatched junction bases: 4. CDR3 sequence (DNA): TGTGCCAGCAGAGCCACAGGGGTGAACACTGAAGCTTTCTTT. This codes for CASRATGVNTEAFF.

This clone was seen a few times. At the DNA level, this CDR3 is encoded by other sequences in the same sample as well. This chain joins TRBV6-5 and TRBJ1-5, with no clear D. CDR1 MNHEY and CDR2 SVGAGI come from the germline V gene. V lost 2 bases and J lost 1, with 3 bases in between. CDR3 length: 13 residues. The CDR3, as DNA: TGTGCCAGCAGTTACGGAAGCAATCAGCCCCAGCATTTT. As protein: CASSYGSNQPQHF.